This TCR beta chain was captured in a study of blood T cell repertoires in COVID-19. Across the study: Sites in the United States, Italy and Spain provided acute and convalescent COVID-19 samples. The analysed material was cDNA or gDNA that came from T cells, B-cell-depleted T cells, or PBMCs.

In the original workflow: It was from reference gene primer amplification that nucleated cell counts were estimated. Clones were sequenced by immunoSEQ multiplex PCR, and TCRdb holds only the in-frame ones, with some missing. That table supplies the V and J calls and clone size; D and trimming were determined from the DNA. The sample records 200,000 to 300,000 clones, around 88% being singletons. Cohort placement rested on clinical history that participants reported themselves. V was trimmed by 10 bases and J by 9 bases, leaving 19 bases between them. Germline CDR1 and CDR2: MNHEY and SVGAGI. CDR3 length: 14 amino acids.

The receptor was derived from a woman between 40 and 50 years old with acute COVID-19. The chain combines TRBV6-5 with TRBJ1-6; D is unclear. The sample was PBMCs or T cells enriched from blood (not recorded which). CDR3 residues: CATRGPTESSPLHF. Written as DNA, the CDR3 is TGTGCCACCAGAGGTCCGACGGAGAGTTCACCCCTCCACTTT.